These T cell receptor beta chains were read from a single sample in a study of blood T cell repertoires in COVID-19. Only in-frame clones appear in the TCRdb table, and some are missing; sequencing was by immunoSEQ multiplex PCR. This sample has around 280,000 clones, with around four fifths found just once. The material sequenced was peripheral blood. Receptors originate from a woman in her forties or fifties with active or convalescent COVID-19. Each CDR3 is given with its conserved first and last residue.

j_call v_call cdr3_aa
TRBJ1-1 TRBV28 CASSRTGMETEAFF
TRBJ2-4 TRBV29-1 CSVRRTAELAKNIQYF
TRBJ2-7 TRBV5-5 CASSLGLDLRYEQYF
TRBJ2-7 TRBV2 CASARGDSSGSYEQYF
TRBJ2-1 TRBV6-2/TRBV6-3 CASSYSPYPSGSSRSYNEQFF
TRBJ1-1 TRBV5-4 CASSFSYNTEAFF
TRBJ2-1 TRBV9 CASSVAFNEQFF
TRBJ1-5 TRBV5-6 CASSLGDRDQPQHF
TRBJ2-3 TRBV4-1 CASSQEAPGSRAVTDTQYF
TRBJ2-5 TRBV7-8 CASSSYRISETQYF
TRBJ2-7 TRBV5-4 CASSYGLERYEQYF
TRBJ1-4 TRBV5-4 CASSFTGGINEKLFF
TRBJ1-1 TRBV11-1 CASTSRDLGTEAFF
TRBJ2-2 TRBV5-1 CASSLAIGLTGELFF
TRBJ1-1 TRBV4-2 CASSHPGTPNTEAFF
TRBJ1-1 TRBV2 CASRGQGAGTEAFF
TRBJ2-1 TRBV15 CATSRGAFGSAKYNEQFF
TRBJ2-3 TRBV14 CASSQDQLSSSILTDTQYF
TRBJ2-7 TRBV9 CASSVGLEYEQYF
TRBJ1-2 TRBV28 CASSGEGQIINYGYTF
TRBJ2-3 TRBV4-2 CASSQELSGGTDTQYF
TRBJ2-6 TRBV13 CASSLGAGAIFGANVLTF
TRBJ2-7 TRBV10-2 CASRAAGTSAYEQYF